The 29 T cell receptor beta chains reported below all come from one sample, sequenced in a study of early T cells in non-severe SARS-CoV-2 infection. One entry per CDR3 protein results from TCRdb running MiXCR on the 5' RACE reads. The sample lists 70,000 to 75,000 distinct CDR3 sequences, around 12% seen once, with roughly 4.3% in the top ten. Sequencing was carried out using whole blood. These TCRs come from an adult who was a healthcare worker with PCR-confirmed SARS-CoV-2 infection or an uninfected control (not recorded which).

In this sample, this clonotype turned up many times. The CDR3 protein is CASSRVALAGQNYGYTF. The CDR3 nucleotides read TGTGCCAGTAGTAGAGTTGCGTTGGCAGGGCAAAACTATGGCTACACCTTC. The chain employs TRBV19 and TRBJ1-2, with D possibly matching TRBD1 (5 bases). V was clipped by 4 bases and J by 2 bases, with 20 bases between them. CDR1 LNHDA and CDR2 SQIVND come from the germline V gene (reference sequence). The CDR3 runs to 17 residues.

As regards this clonotype: A much larger clone differs by one base, so this may be a read error. The J gene is TRBJ2-3, the V gene TRBV5-1, with 8 bases matching TRBD2. There are 13 residues in the CDR3. CDR1 and CDR2 from the germline V gene are SGHRS and YFSETQ. CDR3 in amino acids: CASSLRRGDTQNF. The CDR3 DNA reads as TGCGCCAGCAGCTTGAGGCGGGGGGATACGCAGAATTTT.

This clonotype was observed at least ten times. Written as DNA, the CDR3 is TGTGCCAGCAGCTCAGGACAGCCTAATGAAAAACTGTTTTTT. It encodes CASSSGQPNEKLFF. The chain uses TRBV5-4 and TRBJ1-4; a possible D gene is TRBD1 (6 bases). CDR3 size: 14 residues. Germline V gene sequence: CDR1 SGHNT, CDR2 YYREEE (reference sequence). V shed 3 bases and J shed 3 bases, with 9 bases lying between them.

This clonotype was counted ten times or more. The V call is TRBV7-9, the J call TRBJ2-3; 10 bases fit TRBD2. J gave up 2 bases and V 2 bases, and 16 bases lay outside the gene matches. The CDR3 runs 20 residues. Germline CDR1 and CDR2: SEHNR and FQNEAQ (reference sequence). CDR3 sequence (DNA): TGTGCCAGCAGCTTATATTCGATCCCGGGGACTAGCGCGTTCACAGATACGCAGTATTTT. Translation: CASSLYSIPGTSAFTDTQYF.

This clonotype came up a few times. The chain is built from TRBV7-8 and TRBJ2-5; TRBD2 matches at 11 bases. Trimming at V came to 4 bases and at J to 7 bases, leaving 14 bases not matched to a gene. The CDR3 spans 17 residues. Germline CDR1 reads SGHVS; CDR2 reads FQNEAQ. CDR3 DNA: TGTGCCAGCAGCTCTCGGGCCCGACTAGCGGGGACCAGGACCCAGTACTTC. It translates to CASSSRARLAGTRTQYF.

This clonotype was recorded at least ten times. This rearrangement joins TRBV29-1 to TRBJ2-1; D unclear. The CDR3 runs to 13 residues. CDR1 and CDR2 (germline): SQVTM, ANQGSEA. V lost 4 bases to trimming and J lost 8 bases, with 15 bases between them. The CDR3 spells CSVAVPGSDEQFF. DNA of the CDR3: TGCAGCGTTGCAGTGCCCGGGTCCGATGAGCAGTTCTTC.

This sequence joins TRBV20-1 and TRBJ2-3; 14 positions match TRBD2. With 3 bases clipped from V and 2 bases from J, the junction kept 19 bases outside the gene matches. This CDR3 comprises 21 residues. CDR1 and CDR2 from the germline V gene are DFQATT and SNEGSKA (reference sequence). The CDR3 DNA reads TGCAGTGCTAGGGTTACAGGGGGTCGGACTAGCGGGAGGACCTACACAGATACGCAGTATTTT. Amino acids: CSARVTGGRTSGRTYTDTQYF.

The V call is TRBV11-1, the J call TRBJ2-7; TRBD1 agrees at 10 bases. The CDR3 covers 15 residues. Per the germline V gene, CDR1 is SGHAT and CDR2 is FQDESV (reference sequence). Trimming removed 3 bases from V and 2 bases from J; junction bases left unmatched: 4. The CDR3 protein is CASSLETGGPYEQYF. CDR3 in DNA: TGTGCCAGCAGCTTGGAGACAGGGGGCCCCTACGAGCAGTACTTC.

The chain is built from TRBV10-2 and TRBJ2-3; 7 nucleotides match TRBD2. From germline, CDR1 is WSHSY and CDR2 SAAADI. Trimming took 2 bases from V and 3 from J; bases not matched to a gene: 2. The CDR3 runs to 14 residues. DNA of the CDR3: TGCGCCAGCAGTGAGAGCGGGGTTACAGATACGCAGTATTTT. It translates to CASSESGVTDTQYF.

The gene calls are TRBV5-3 and TRBJ2-3; 7 bases map to TRBD2. TRBV5-3 is an ORF, and what it does is uncertain. V trimming: 1 base; J trimming: 4 bases; junction bases outside the gene matches: 15. The CDR3 spans 18 residues. The CDR3 loop is CARSLSGRREWKADTQYF. The CDR3 coding sequence is TGTGCCAGAAGCTTGTCAGGGCGGCGGGAGTGGAAGGCAGATACGCAGTATTTT.

This clonotype was counted many times. The rearrangement links TRBV27 to TRBJ1-1; 8 bases are a match to TRBD1. Germline-derived CDR1 and CDR2 are MNHEY and SMNVEV (reference sequence). The CDR3 is 14 amino acids. With V trimmed by 1 base and J by 4 bases, 2 bases remained unmatched. CDR3 protein: CASSLYDRGTEAFF. CDR3 bases: TGTGCCAGCAGTTTATATGACAGGGGCACTGAAGCTTTCTTT.

This clonotype was seen at least ten times. The chain couples TRBV6-5 to TRBJ2-3; 10 nucleotides align to TRBD1. Germline V gives CDR1 MNHEY, CDR2 SVGAGI. With V trimmed by 5 bases and J by 4 bases, 6 bases remained unmatched. This CDR3 has 15 amino acids. The CDR3 nucleotides read TGTGCCAGCAGTGAGACAGGGGGCATTTCAGATACGCAGTATTTT. This encodes CASSETGGISDTQYF.

This clonotype was seen only a few times. V gene TRBV5-1 combines with J gene TRBJ2-7; no reliable D call. The V gene's germline CDR1 is SGHRS and CDR2 YFSETQ. The length of the CDR3 is 15 residues. V lost 5 bases and J lost 0, with 15 bases in between. CDR3 in DNA: TGCGCCAGCAGGGATTCGAGTCCCCGCTCCTACGAGCAGTACTTC. Translated, it gives CASRDSSPRSYEQYF.

This clonotype was seen only a few times. The chain combines TRBV7-2 with TRBJ2-7, with 10 bases aligning to TRBD2. Germline CDR1 SGHTA, CDR2 FQGNSA. Trimming removed 5 bases from V and 5 bases from J; junction bases left unmatched: 9. The CDR3 loop spans 15 amino acids. The CDR3 nucleotides are TGTGCCAGCAGCGCCACCGGGACTAGCGCCCACGAGCAGTACTTC. This codes for CASSATGTSAHEQYF.

The rearrangement links TRBV2 to TRBJ1-6, with 8 positions matching TRBD1. The V gene's germline CDR1 is SNHLY and CDR2 FYNNEI. The CDR3 length is 13 residues. With 7 bases clipped from V and 12 bases from J, the junction kept 8 bases outside the gene matches. The CDR3 DNA sequence: TGTGCCAGCACTAGGACAGGGATGGGACCCCTCCACTTT. Amino acids: CASTRTGMGPLHF. Using reference TRBV2 and TRBJ1-6 for the parts outside the CDR3, the full variable domain is EPEVTQTPSHQVTQMGQEVILRCVPISNHLYFYWYRQILGQKVEFLVSFYNNEISEKSEIFDDQFSVERPDGSNFTLKIRSTKLEDSAMYFCASTRTGMGPLHFGNGTRLTVT.

This chain links TRBV7-2 with TRBJ1-1; D is ambiguous. V was trimmed by 5 bases and J by 5 bases, leaving 18 bases between them. Germline values: CDR1 SGHTA, CDR2 FQGNSA. The CDR3 sequence is 15 residues long. The CDR3 DNA follows: TGTGCCAGCAGCAAAAACCGTGCAGTTACAACTGAAGCTTTCTTT. It yields the protein CASSKNRAVTTEAFF.

This clonotype occurred a few times. The chain recombines TRBV20-1 with TRBJ2-1, with 12 bases identical to TRBD2. This CDR3 is 15 amino acids long. Unmatched junction bases numbered 5, after V lost 5 bases and J lost 3 bases. The germline V gene encodes CDR1 DFQATT and CDR2 SNEGSKA (reference sequence). The chain's CDR3 is CSAGGLAGFYNEQFF. CDR3 DNA sequence: TGCAGTGCTGGAGGACTAGCGGGGTTCTACAATGAGCAGTTCTTC.

In this sample, this clonotype turned up many times. The chain is built from TRBV2 and TRBJ2-1, with D unresolved. The CDR3 has 14 residues. Trimming took off 2 bases at V and 5 bases at J, with 10 bases between the two ends. The germline CDR1 and CDR2 sequences are SNHLY and FYNNEI. CDR3 in amino acids: CASSEKGLNNEQFF. The CDR3 DNA is TGTGCCAGCAGTGAAAAAGGGCTAAACAATGAGCAGTTCTTC. The full variable domain, its missing parts supplied by reference TRBV2 and TRBJ2-1, is EPEVTQTPSHQVTQMGQEVILRCVPISNHLYFYWYRQILGQKVEFLVSFYNNEISEKSEIFDDQFSVERPDGSNFTLKIRSTKLEDSAMYFCASSEKGLNNEQFFGPGTRLTVL.

This clonotype has more than one count but fewer than ten. V usage is TRBV7-9 and J usage is TRBJ1-1; unclear D gene. CDR1 is SEHNR, CDR2 FQNEAQ, per germline (reference sequence). This CDR3 comprises 12 residues. V was cut by 3 bases and J by 4 bases, with 6 bases left in between. The CDR3 DNA reads TGTGCCAGCAGCTTCCCTGGCACTGAAGCTTTCTTT. As protein: CASSFPGTEAFF.

The chain joins TRBV20-1 to TRBJ2-7; D remains unclear. The CDR3 runs to 15 residues. CDR1 DFQATT and CDR2 SNEGSKA come from the germline V gene (reference sequence). Trimming took 5 bases from V and 2 from J, leaving 19 bases between them. In nucleotides, the CDR3 is TGCAGTGCTCTTCCTCTTTTCACAACTCCCTACGAGCAGTACTTC. This gives the protein CSALPLFTTPYEQYF.

For the CDR3, the DNA is TGTGCCAGTAGTATCGGGGGACAGGTAGGGGCCTACGAGCAGTACTTC. Translated: CASSIGGQVGAYEQYF. The rearrangement links TRBV19 to TRBJ2-7; TRBD1 aligns across 8 bases. The CDR3 spans 16 residues. V was pared by 3 bases and J by 2 bases, with 9 bases of the junction left unmatched. Germline CDR1 is LNHDA and CDR2 is SQIVND (reference sequence).

This clonotype was detected ten times or more. The CDR3 DNA reads TGCGCCACCCTGAGTAATCACCCATCCTACGAGCAGTACTTC. Translating gives CATLSNHPSYEQYF. The chain is built from TRBV5-1 and TRBJ2-7, with D uncertain. Looked up from germline, CDR1 is SGHRS and CDR2 is YFSETQ. The CDR3 covers 14 residues. V was cut by 9 bases and J by 1 base, with 17 bases left in between.

This clonotype occurred a few times. The gene calls are TRBV5-6 and TRBJ1-2; no definite D call. The V and J ends lost 3 bases and 3 bases respectively, with 18 bases between them. CDR3 size: 16 residues. Germline CDR1 and CDR2: SGHDT and YYEEEE. In DNA form, the CDR3 reads TGTGCCAGCAGCTCCCCCCGCGGATTTGGGGACTATGGCTACACCTTC. It specifies CASSSPRGFGDYGYTF.

V and J are TRBV29-1 and TRBJ2-7; tentative D call: TRBD1 (5 bases). The CDR3 is 13 residues long. Germline V gene sequence: CDR1 SQVTM, CDR2 ANQGSEA. The V and J ends lost 1 base and 3 bases respectively, with 10 bases between them. CDR3 in amino acids: CSVEVAQGYEQYF. For the CDR3, the DNA is TGCAGCGTTGAAGTGGCCCAGGGCTACGAGCAGTACTTC.

The chain is built from TRBV6-6 and TRBJ2-7; a weak D match, TRBD1 (6 bases). Trimming left V 7 bases short and J 0 bases short, with 19 bases between. From germline, CDR1 is MNHNY and CDR2 SVGAGI (reference sequence). The CDR3 sequence is 16 residues long. In DNA form, the CDR3 reads TGTGCCAGCACTCCAATCAGAAGACAGGCCTCCTACGAGCAGTACTTC. Protein sequence: CASTPIRRQASYEQYF.

This clonotype was seen only a few times. CDR3 sequence: CASSLEEGLRVYEQYF. Written as DNA, the CDR3 is TGTGCCAGCAGCTTGGAAGAGGGCCTAAGGGTCTACGAGCAGTACTTC. V gene TRBV5-6 combines with J gene TRBJ2-7; a weak D match, TRBD2 (5 bases). In germline, CDR1 is SGHDT, CDR2 YYEEEE. This CDR3 spans 16 amino acids. Trimming removed 0 bases at V and 3 bases at J, with 16 bases between.

The sample holds a few counts of this clonotype. The CDR3 nucleotides read TGCAGCGCCGTAGCGGAATTCTCCTACGAGCAGTACTTC. Its protein product is CSAVAEFSYEQYF. The V gene is TRBV29-1, the J gene TRBJ2-7; D possibly corresponds to TRBD2 (6 bases). Germline loops: CDR1 SQVTM, CDR2 ANQGSEA. The V and J ends lost 7 bases and 0 bases respectively, with 13 bases between them. The CDR3 covers 13 residues.

The rearrangement links TRBV5-6 to TRBJ2-5, with 8 bases aligning to TRBD2. The CDR3 runs 16 residues. Per the germline V gene, CDR1 is SGHDT and CDR2 is YYEEEE. V dropped 2 bases and J dropped 2; count of bases not matched to a gene: 8. The CDR3 DNA is TGTGCCAGCAGCTTAGGGTCTGGACTAGCTCAAGAGACCCAGTACTTC. This translates into CASSLGSGLAQETQYF.

In this sample, this clonotype turned up many times. The CDR3 bases are TGTGCCAGCAGTGAAGCATTGGCTAGCTCCTACAATGAGCAGTTCTTC. Translation: CASSEALASSYNEQFF. The J gene is TRBJ2-1, the V gene TRBV6-1; D is undetermined. The CDR3 spans 16 residues. Per the germline V gene, CDR1 is MNHNS and CDR2 is SASEGT. V was cut by 0 bases and J by 0 bases, with 9 bases left in between.